Here is one T cell receptor beta chain with its context. Its antigen remains unknown. The germline CDR1 and CDR2 sequences are SNHLY and FYNNEI. Deletions cut 10 bases from V and 2 bases from J, with 12 bases between. The CDR3 has 12 residues. This sample stems from a study of shared clonotypes between healthy human individuals. Study context: The cohort had a couple of women and a few men, ages 18 to 49. Study observations and caveats: Naive subsets, compared against memory subsets, generally had larger estimated richness values. The sampled material consisted only of blood, and tissue repertoires are likely to differ.

Using immunoSEQ multiplex PCR, the repertoire was profiled, and TCRdb retains in-frame clones only, with some absent. The sample yields about 320,000 clones, around 87% seen once. This TCR derives from a man younger than 35 in good health. The V call is TRBV2, the J call TRBJ2-7; the D gene is possibly TRBD2 (6 bases). Sample: memory CD8+ T cells sorted from blood. The subset: CD45RO+ cells pooled with CCR7-negative TemRA cells. The CDR3 DNA sequence: TGTGCCAAGCAGTCGGGAGCCTACGAGCAGTACTTC. The encoded protein is CAKQSGAYEQYF.